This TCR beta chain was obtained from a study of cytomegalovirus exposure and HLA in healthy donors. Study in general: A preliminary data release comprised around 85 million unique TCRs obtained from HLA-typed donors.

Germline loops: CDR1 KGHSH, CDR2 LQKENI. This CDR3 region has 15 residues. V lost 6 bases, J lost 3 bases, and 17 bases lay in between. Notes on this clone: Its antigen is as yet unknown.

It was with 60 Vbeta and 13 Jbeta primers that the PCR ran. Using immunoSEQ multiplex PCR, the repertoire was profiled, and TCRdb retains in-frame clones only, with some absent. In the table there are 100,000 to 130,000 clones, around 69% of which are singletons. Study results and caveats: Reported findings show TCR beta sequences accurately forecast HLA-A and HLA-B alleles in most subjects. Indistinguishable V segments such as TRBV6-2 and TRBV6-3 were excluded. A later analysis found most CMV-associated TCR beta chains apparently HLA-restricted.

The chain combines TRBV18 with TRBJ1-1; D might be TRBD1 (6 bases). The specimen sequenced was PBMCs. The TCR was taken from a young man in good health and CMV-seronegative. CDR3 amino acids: CASSPLPGADTEAFF. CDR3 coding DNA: TGTGCCAGCTCTCCCTTGCCAGGGGCGGACACTGAAGCTTTCTTT.